The next 3 T cell receptor beta chains were all read from a single sample in a study of shared clonotypes between healthy human individuals. Sequencing used immunoSEQ multiplex PCR; TCRdb keeps in-frame clones, though not all of them. The sample lists some 1.5 million clones, around 97% seen once, with roughly 1.2% in the top ten. The sample was naive CD4+ T cells sorted from blood. Subset denoted: CD45RA+ positively selected. These TCRs come from a man aged 30 to 45 in good health.

The CDR3 reads CASSQGHSNQPQHF. CDR3 coding DNA: TGCGCCAGCAGTCAGGGGCATAGCAATCAGCCCCAGCATTTT. The chain employs TRBV10-1 and TRBJ1-5; TRBD1 is a possible D gene (6 bases). The germline V and J ends were trimmed by 5 bases and 0 bases, with 8 bases remaining between them. The CDR3 runs to 14 residues. In germline, CDR1 is WNHNN, CDR2 SYGVQD (reference sequence).

The rearrangement joins TRBV9 to TRBJ2-7; D possibly corresponds to TRBD2 (6 bases). Germline loops: CDR1 SGDLS, CDR2 YYNGEE. The CDR3 length is 12 residues. Trimming left V 0 bases short and J 7 bases short, with 8 bases between. CDR3 sequence (DNA): TGTGCCAGCAGCGTAGGGGCGGGGGAGCAGTACTTC. Its protein product is CASSVGAGEQYF.

The rearrangement joins TRBV6-1 to TRBJ2-7, with TRBD2 matching over 7 bases. V lost 3 bases and J lost 4; bases outside the gene matches: 9. The CDR3 totals 15 residues. Germline values: CDR1 MNHNS, CDR2 SASEGT. The CDR3 bases are TGTGCCAGCAGTGAGATTCGGGACTACCCATACGAGCAGTACTTC. It is translated as CASSEIRDYPYEQYF.